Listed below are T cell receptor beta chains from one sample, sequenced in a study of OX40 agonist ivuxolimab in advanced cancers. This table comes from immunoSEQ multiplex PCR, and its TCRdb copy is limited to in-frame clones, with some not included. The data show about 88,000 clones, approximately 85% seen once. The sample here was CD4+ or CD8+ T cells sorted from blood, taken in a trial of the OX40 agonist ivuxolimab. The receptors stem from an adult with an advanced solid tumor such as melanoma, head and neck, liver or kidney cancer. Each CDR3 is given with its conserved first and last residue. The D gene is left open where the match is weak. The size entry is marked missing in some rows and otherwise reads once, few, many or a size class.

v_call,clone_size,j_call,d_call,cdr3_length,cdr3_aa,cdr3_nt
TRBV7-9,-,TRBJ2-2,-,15,CASRPGALNTGELFF,TGTGCCAGCAGACCCGGAGCATTGAACACCGGGGAGCTGTTTTTT
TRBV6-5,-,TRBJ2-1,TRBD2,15,CASRSSGSGYNEQFF,TGTGCCAGCAGATCTAGCGGGAGTGGGTACAATGAGCAGTTCTTC
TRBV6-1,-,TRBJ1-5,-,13,CASRMVGGMAQHF,TGTGCCAGCAGGATGGTGGGCGGAATGGCCCAGCATTTT
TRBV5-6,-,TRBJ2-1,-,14,CASSLRGSYNEQFF,TGTGCCAGCAGCTTACGGGGCTCCTACAATGAGCAGTTCTTC
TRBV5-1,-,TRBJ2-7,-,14,CASSSGWSSYEQYF,TGCGCCAGCAGCTCAGGTTGGAGCTCCTACGAGCAGTACTTC
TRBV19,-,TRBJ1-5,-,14,CASSIQVSNQPQHF,TGTGCCAGTAGTATACAGGTTAGCAATCAGCCCCAGCATTTT
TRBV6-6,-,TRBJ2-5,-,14,CASSYSGTQETQYF,TGTGCCAGCAGTTACTCGGGGACCCAAGAGACCCAGTACTTC
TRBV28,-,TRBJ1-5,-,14,CASSVLTGRLPPHF,TGTGCCAGCAGCGTATTGACAGGCCGGCTGCCGCCGCATTTT
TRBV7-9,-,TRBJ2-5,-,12,CASRYLAETQYF,TGTGCCAGCAGATACTTAGCGGAGACCCAGTACTTC
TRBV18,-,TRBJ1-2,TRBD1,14,CASSRDRGREGYTF,TGTGCCAGCTCGCGGGACAGGGGGCGCGAGGGCTACACCTTC
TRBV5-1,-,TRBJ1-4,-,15,CASSRLPGGGEKLFF,TGCGCCAGCAGCCGACTACCCGGGGGTGGTGAAAAACTGTTTTTT
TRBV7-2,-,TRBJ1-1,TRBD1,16,CASSYSDRGQFTEAFF,TGTGCCAGCAGTTATTCGGACAGGGGGCAATTCACTGAAGCTTTCTTT
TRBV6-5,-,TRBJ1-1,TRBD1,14,CASRMDRTNTEAFF,TGTGCCAGCAGGATGGACAGGACGAACACTGAAGCTTTCTTT
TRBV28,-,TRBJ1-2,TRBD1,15,CASSPPGTGAYGYTF,TGTGCCAGCAGCCCTCCCGGGACAGGGGCCTATGGCTACACCTTC
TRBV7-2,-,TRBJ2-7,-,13,CASSSSITYEQYF,TGTGCCAGCAGCTCTTCTATAACCTACGAGCAGTACTTC
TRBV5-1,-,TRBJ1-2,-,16,CASSLEGNRWDYGYTF,TGCGCCAGCAGCTTGGAAGGGAATCGGTGGGACTATGGCTACACCTTC
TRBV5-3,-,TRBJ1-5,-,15,CARSLTDIESCSQHF,TGTGCCAGAAGCTTGACAGACATTGAATCGTGCTCCCAGCATTTT
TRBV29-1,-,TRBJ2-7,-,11,CSAVTSYEQYF,TGCAGCGCTGTTACCTCCTACGAGCAGTACTTC
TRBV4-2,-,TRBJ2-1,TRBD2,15,CASSQLSGADNEQFF,TGTGCCAGCAGCCAACTTAGCGGGGCCGACAATGAGCAGTTCTTC
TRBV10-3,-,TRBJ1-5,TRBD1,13,CATLKTGDQPQHF,TGTGCCACACTCAAGACAGGGGACCAGCCCCAGCATTTT
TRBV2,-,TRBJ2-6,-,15,CASSALVPGANVLTF,TGTGCCAGCAGCGCTCTCGTCCCTGGGGCCAACGTCCTGACTTTC
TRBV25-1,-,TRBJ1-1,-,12,CASRGWATGAFF,TGTGCCAGCAGAGGGTGGGCCACGGGCGCTTTCTTT
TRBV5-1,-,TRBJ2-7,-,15,CASSLGSGEAYEQYF,TGCGCCAGCAGCTTGGGATCAGGGGAGGCCTACGAGCAGTACTTC
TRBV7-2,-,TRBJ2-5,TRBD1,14,CASSINRGRETQYF,TGTGCCAGCAGCATCAACAGGGGGCGAGAGACCCAGTACTTC
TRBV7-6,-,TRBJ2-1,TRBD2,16,CASSVPWGRVGNEQFF,TGTGCCAGCAGCGTCCCGTGGGGGAGGGTTGGCAATGAGCAGTTCTTC
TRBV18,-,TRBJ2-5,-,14,CASSPRTAQETQYF,TGTGCCAGCTCACCCCGTACTGCCCAAGAGACCCAGTACTTC
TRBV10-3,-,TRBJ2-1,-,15,CAIKLDGTVRSEQFF,TGTGCCATCAAATTGGACGGGACGGTAAGAAGTGAGCAGTTCTTC
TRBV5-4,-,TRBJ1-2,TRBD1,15,CASSRWTGPPYGYTF,TGTGCCAGCAGCCGGTGGACAGGGCCACCATATGGCTACACCTTC
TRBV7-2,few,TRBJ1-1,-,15,CASRTAEGMNTEAFF,TGTGCCAGCAGGACGGCGGAGGGGATGAACACTGAAGCTTTCTTT
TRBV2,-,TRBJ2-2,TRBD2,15,CASSLGGGANGELFF,TGTGCCAGCAGTCTTGGCGGGGGGGCTAACGGGGAGCTGTTTTTT
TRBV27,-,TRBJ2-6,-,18,CASSLKAQPPSGANVLTF,TGTGCCAGCAGTTTAAAGGCCCAGCCACCCTCTGGGGCCAACGTCCTGACTTTC
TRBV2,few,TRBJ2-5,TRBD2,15,CASSGSSGGKETQYF,TGTGCCAGCAGTGGGTCTAGCGGGGGTAAGGAGACCCAGTACTTC
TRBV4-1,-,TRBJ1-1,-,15,CASSQDLVSNTEAFF,TGCGCCAGCAGCCAAGATCTGGTTTCGAACACTGAAGCTTTCTTT
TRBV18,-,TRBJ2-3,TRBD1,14,CASSPDRRMGTQYF,TGTGCCAGCTCACCGGACAGGCGAATGGGTACGCAGTATTTT
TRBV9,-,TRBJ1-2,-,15,CASSYSVNPNYGYTF,TGTGCCAGCAGCTATAGCGTAAACCCGAACTATGGCTACACCTTC
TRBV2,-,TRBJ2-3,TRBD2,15,CASSDRTRGSDTQYF,TGTGCCAGCAGCGACCGGACTAGAGGGTCAGATACGCAGTATTTT
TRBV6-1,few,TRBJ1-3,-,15,CASSTGASSGNTIYF,TGTGCCAGCAGTACAGGAGCCTCCTCTGGAAACACCATATATTTT
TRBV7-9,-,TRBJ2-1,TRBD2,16,CASSLNSGSHTEEQFF,TGTGCCAGCAGCCTTAATAGCGGGAGCCACACGGAGGAGCAGTTCTTC
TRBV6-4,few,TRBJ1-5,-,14,CASSPEGSDQPQHF,TGTGCCAGCAGCCCCGAGGGCTCGGATCAGCCCCAGCATTTT
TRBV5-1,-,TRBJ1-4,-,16,CASSSARQDTNEKLFF,TGCGCCAGCAGCTCCGCGCGACAGGATACTAATGAAAAACTGTTTTTT
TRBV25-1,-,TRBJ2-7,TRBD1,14,CASSRDRGPYEQYF,TGTGCCAGCAGCCGGGACAGGGGTCCATACGAGCAGTACTTC
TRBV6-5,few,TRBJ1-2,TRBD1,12,CASRRQGGGYTF,TGTGCCAGCAGGCGACAGGGCGGGGGCTACACCTTC
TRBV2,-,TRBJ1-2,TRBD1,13,CASTQQGAWGYTF,TGTGCCAGCACGCAACAGGGGGCGTGGGGCTACACCTTC
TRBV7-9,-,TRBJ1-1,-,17,CASSLERGRRGNTEAFF,TGTGCCAGCAGCTTAGAACGGGGTAGGAGGGGTAACACTGAAGCTTTCTTT
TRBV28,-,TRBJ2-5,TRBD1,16,CASSVRDREREETQYF,TGTGCCAGCAGTGTCCGGGACAGGGAACGGGAGGAGACCCAGTACTTC
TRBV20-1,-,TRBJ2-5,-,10,CSADQETQYF,TGCAGTGCTGATCAAGAGACCCAGTACTTC
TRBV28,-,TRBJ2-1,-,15,CASSGKSVGDYEQFF,TGTGCCAGCAGTGGCAAGTCGGTGGGGGATTATGAGCAGTTCTTC
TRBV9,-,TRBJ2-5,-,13,CASSVTAQETQYF,TGTGCCAGCAGCGTCACGGCCCAAGAGACCCAGTACTTC
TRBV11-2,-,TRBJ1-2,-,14,CASSLLLVNYGYTF,TGTGCCAGCAGCTTATTACTAGTTAACTATGGCTACACCTTC
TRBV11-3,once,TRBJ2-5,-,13,CASSLRDLETQYF,TGTGCCAGCAGCTTAAGGGATCTAGAGACCCAGTACTTC
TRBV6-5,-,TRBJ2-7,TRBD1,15,CASRIDNTGAYEQYF,TGTGCCAGCAGAATCGATAATACAGGGGCCTACGAGCAGTACTTC
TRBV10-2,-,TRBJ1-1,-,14,CASSVPSQGTEAFF,TGCGCCAGCAGTGTGCCCTCCCAGGGCACTGAAGCTTTCTTT
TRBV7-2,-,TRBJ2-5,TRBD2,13,CASSPLGGTSADF,TGTGCCAGCAGCCCCCTAGGAGGGACTAGCGCCGACTTC
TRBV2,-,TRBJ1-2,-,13,CASSDGFHYGYTF,TGTGCCAGCAGTGACGGGTTCCACTATGGCTACACCTTC
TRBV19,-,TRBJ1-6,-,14,CASSMAGRGSPLHF,TGTGCCAGTAGTATGGCAGGGCGAGGCTCACCCCTCCACTTT
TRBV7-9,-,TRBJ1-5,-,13,CASSLEGYQPQHF,TGTGCCAGCAGCTTGGAGGGATACCAGCCCCAGCATTTT
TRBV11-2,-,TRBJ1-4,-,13,CASSLNGGEKLFF,TGTGCCAGCAGCCTAAACGGGGGCGAAAAACTGTTTTTT
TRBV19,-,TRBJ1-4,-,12,CASGVTNEKLFF,TGTGCCAGCGGGGTAACTAATGAAAAACTGTTTTTT
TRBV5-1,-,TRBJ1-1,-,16,CASSPGVASMNTEAFF,TGCGCCAGCAGCCCGGGGGTTGCGTCCATGAACACTGAAGCTTTCTTT